This T cell receptor (beta chain) was recorded in a study of blood T cell repertoires in COVID-19. About the research overall: From T cells, B-cell-depleted T cells, or PBMCs came the material, which was cDNA or gDNA.

Germline CDR1 and CDR2: LGHDT and YNNKEL (reference sequence). The CDR3 consists of 14 residues. The germline V and J ends were trimmed by 0 bases and 8 bases, with 13 bases remaining between them. Measured with immunoSEQ multiplex PCR; TCRdb has only the in-frame clones, and not every one. The sample shows roughly 180,000 clones, 70% to 90% of them seen only once. This TCR derives from a man between 65 and 79 years old with active or convalescent COVID-19. The sample comprised peripheral blood. The chain is built from TRBV3-1 (or the pseudogene TRBV3-2) and TRBJ1-2; D is undetermined. CDR3 sequence (DNA): TGTGCCAGCAGCCAAGAAAACGGGAATAGGGGCTACACCTTC. The encoded protein is CASSQENGNRGYTF.